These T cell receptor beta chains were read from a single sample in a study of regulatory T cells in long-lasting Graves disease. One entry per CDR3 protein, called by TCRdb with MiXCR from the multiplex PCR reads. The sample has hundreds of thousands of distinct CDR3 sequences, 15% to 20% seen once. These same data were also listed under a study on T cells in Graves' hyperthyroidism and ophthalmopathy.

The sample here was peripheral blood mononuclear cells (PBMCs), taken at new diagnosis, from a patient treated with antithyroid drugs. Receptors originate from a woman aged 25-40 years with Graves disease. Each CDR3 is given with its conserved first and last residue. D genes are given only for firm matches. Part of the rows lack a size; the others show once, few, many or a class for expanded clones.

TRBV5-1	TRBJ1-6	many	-	CASSPIIGSTLHF	TGCGCCAGCAGCCCAATAATCGGGTCGACCCTCCACTTT
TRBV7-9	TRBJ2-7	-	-	CASSFGTSSLEQYF	TGTGCCAGCAGCTTTGGGACATCGTCCCTCGAGCAGTACTTC
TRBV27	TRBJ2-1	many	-	CASSSMTSLPEQFF	TGTGCCAGCAGTTCGATGACTAGTTTGCCTGAGCAGTTCTTC
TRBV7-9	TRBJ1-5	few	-	CASSFQGPYQPQHF	TGTGCCAGCAGCTTTCAGGGACCTTATCAGCCCCAGCATTTT
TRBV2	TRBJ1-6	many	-	CASSVLSRGNSPLHF	TGTGCCAGCTCGGTTCTCTCCAGGGGTAATTCACCCCTCCACTTT
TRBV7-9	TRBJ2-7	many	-	CASSLALGIHEQYF	TGTGCCAGCAGCTTAGCGTTGGGGATCCACGAGCAGTACTTC
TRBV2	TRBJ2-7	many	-	CASNSGTELEQYF	TGTGCCAGCAACTCCGGGACGGAGCTCGAGCAGTACTTC
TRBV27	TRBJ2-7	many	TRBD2	CASWPGTSGYEQYF	TGTGCCAGCTGGCCCGGGACTAGCGGATACGAGCAGTACTTC
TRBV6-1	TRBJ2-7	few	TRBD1	CASSLPGQGASEQYF	TGTGCCAGCAGTCTGCCGGGACAGGGGGCTAGCGAGCAGTACTTC
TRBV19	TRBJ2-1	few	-	CASSIRHEQFF	TGTGCCAGTAGTATACGGCATGAGCAGTTCTTC
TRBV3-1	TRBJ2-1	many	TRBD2	CASSQSGRAYNEQFF	TGTGCCAGCAGCCAGAGCGGGAGGGCCTACAATGAGCAGTTCTTC
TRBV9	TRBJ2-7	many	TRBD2	CASSVGGSTDEQYF	TGTGCCAGCAGCGTCGGCGGGAGCACGGACGAGCAGTACTTC
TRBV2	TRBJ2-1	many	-	CASKAYNEQFF	TGTGCCAGCAAAGCCTACAATGAGCAGTTCTTC
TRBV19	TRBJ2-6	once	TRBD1	CASSGQENPSGANVLTF	TGTGCCAGTAGCGGACAGGAGAACCCCTCTGGGGCCAACGTCCTGACTTTC
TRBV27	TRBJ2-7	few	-	CASSLSFGGNYEQYF	TGTGCCAGCAGTTTATCATTTGGGGGGAACTACGAGCAGTACTTC
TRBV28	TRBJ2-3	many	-	CASSLGDTQADTQYF	TGTGCCAGCAGTTTGGGGGATACCCAGGCGGATACGCAGTATTTT
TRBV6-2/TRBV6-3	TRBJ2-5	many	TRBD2	CASSYSGLASQETQYF	TGTGCCAGCAGTTATTCTGGACTAGCGTCCCAAGAGACCCAGTACTTC
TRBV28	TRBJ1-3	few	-	CASSPRPNTIYF	TGTGCCAGCAGTCCCCGACCCAACACCATATATTTT
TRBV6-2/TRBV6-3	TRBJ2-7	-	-	CASGTDPSYEQYF	TGTGCGTCGGGGACGGACCCTTCCTACGAGCAGTACTTC
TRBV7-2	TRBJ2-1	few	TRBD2	CASSLGLRTSRNEQFF	TGTGCCAGCAGCTTGGGTCTCCGGACTAGTAGGAATGAGCAGTTCTTC
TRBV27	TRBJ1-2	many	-	CASSSPGQTIYGYTF	TGTGCCAGCAGTTCCCCCGGACAAACCATCTATGGCTACACCTTC
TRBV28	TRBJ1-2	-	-	CARPILQDRYGYTF	TGTGCCAGACCAATTCTGCAAGACAGGTATGGCTACACCTTC
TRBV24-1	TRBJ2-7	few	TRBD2	CATSIGGSSYEQYF	TGTGCCACCAGTATCGGCGGGAGCTCCTACGAGCAGTACTTC
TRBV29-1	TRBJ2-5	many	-	CSVPRTPGTETQYF	TGCAGCGTCCCCCGGACCCCGGGCACAGAGACCCAGTACTTC
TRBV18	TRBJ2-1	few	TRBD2	CASSPLAGGPSEQFF	TGTGCCAGCTCACCACTAGCGGGAGGGCCGAGTGAGCAGTTCTTC
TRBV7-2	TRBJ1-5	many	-	CASSYGTGLSQPQHF	TGTGCCAGCAGCTATGGAACAGGGTTGAGTCAGCCCCAGCATTTT
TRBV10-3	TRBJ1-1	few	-	CASQDYTEAFF	TGTGCCTCACAAGATTACACTGAAGCTTTCTTT
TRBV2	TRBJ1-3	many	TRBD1	CASRRDRAAGNTIYF	TGTGCCAGCAGGAGGGACAGGGCTGCTGGAAACACCATATATTTT
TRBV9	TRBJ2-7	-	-	CASSVGRGLIYEQYF	TGTGCCAGCAGCGTCGGACGAGGGCTCATCTACGAGCAGTACTTC
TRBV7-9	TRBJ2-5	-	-	CASSSPGALQETQYF	TGTGCCAGCAGCTCCCCAGGGGCCTTGCAAGAGACCCAGTACTTC
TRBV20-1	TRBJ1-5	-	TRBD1	CSARLNRDRGRNQPQHF	TGCAGTGCTAGACTCAACCGGGACAGGGGGCGCAATCAGCCCCAGCATTTT
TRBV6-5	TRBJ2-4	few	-	CASSYSYGSKNIQYF	TGTGCCAGCAGTTACTCGTACGGATCCAAAAACATTCAGTACTTC
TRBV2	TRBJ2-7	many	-	CASSPPGFRYEQYF	TGTGCCAGCAGTCCCCCGGGGTTCAGGTACGAGCAGTACTTC
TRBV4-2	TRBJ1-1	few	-	CASSQGPGGGAFF	TGTGCCAGCAGCCAAGGACCGGGCGGAGGAGCTTTCTTT
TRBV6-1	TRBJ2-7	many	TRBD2	CASDPGLAGGGLF	TGTGCCAGCGATCCGGGACTAGCGGGAGGGGGGCTCTTC
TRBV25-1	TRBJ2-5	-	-	CASSQGGIGETQYF	TGTGCCAGCAGCCAAGGAGGGATAGGCGAGACCCAGTACTTC
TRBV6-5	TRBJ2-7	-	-	CASSYSRVWEKQYF	TGTGCCAGCAGTTACTCGAGGGTTTGGGAAAAGCAGTACTTC
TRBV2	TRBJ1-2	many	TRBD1	CASRRQGAGYGYTF	TGTGCCAGCAGGCGACAGGGGGCGGGCTATGGCTACACCTTC
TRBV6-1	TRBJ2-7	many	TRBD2	CAATISGKDEQYF	TGTGCTGCCACCATCAGCGGGAAGGACGAGCAGTACTTC
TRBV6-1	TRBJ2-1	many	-	CASSPKRGVAYNEQFF	TGTGCCAGCAGTCCCAAACGGGGAGTGGCCTACAATGAGCAGTTCTTC
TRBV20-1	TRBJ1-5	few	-	CSASLPVGLWQPQHF	TGCAGTGCTAGCCTCCCGGTGGGGTTATGGCAGCCCCAGCATTTT
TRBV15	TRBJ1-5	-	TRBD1	CATSSGGQSNQPQHF	TGTGCCACCAGCAGCGGGGGACAGAGCAATCAGCCCCAGCATTTT
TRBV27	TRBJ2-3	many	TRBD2	CASSLTVGRAGFTDTQYF	TGTGCCAGCAGTTTGACTGTCGGGAGGGCCGGGTTCACAGATACGCAGTATTTT
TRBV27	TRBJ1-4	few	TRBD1	CASSPEGTGQNEKLFF	TGTGCCAGCAGTCCGGAAGGGACAGGTCAAAATGAAAAACTGTTTTTT
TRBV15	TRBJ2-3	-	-	CATSRDREGMQYF	TGTGCCACCAGCAGAGATCGAGAGGGTATGCAGTATTTT
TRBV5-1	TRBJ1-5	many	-	CASSLDPGPNQPQHF	TGCGCCAGCAGCTTGGATCCAGGGCCCAATCAGCCCCAGCATTTT
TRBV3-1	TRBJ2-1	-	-	CASSQTLAPYNEQFF	TGTGCCAGCAGCCAGACCCTAGCCCCTTACAATGAGCAGTTCTTC
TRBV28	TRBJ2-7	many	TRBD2	CASSLAGGFESYEQYF	TGTGCCAGCAGTTTGGCCGGGGGGTTTGAATCCTACGAGCAGTACTTC
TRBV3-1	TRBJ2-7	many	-	CASSPRRDEQYF	TGTGCCAGCAGTCCTCGCCGGGACGAGCAGTACTTC
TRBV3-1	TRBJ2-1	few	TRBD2	CASTTSTSGGNEQFF	TGTGCCAGCACCACCAGCACTAGCGGAGGGAATGAGCAGTTCTTC
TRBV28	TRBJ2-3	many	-	CASSFEATAFDTQYF	TGTGCCAGCAGTTTTGAGGCGACGGCGTTTGATACGCAGTATTTT
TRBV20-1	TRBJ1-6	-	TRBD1	CSANRGQGSSPLHF	TGCAGTGCTAACCGGGGACAGGGGAGTTCACCCCTCCACTTT
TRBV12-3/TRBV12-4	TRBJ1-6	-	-	CASQGQINSPLHF	TGTGCCAGCCAAGGACAGATCAATTCACCCCTCCACTTT
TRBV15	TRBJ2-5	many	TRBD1	CATSRTDRTQETQYF	TGTGCCACCAGCAGAACGGACAGGACGCAAGAGACCCAGTACTTC
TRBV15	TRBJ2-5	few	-	CATSRGSTVQETQYF	TGTGCCACCAGCAGGGGGTCCACAGTGCAAGAGACCCAGTACTTC
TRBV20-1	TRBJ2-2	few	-	CSASPPAVTGELFF	TGCAGTGCTAGCCCTCCGGCCGTAACCGGGGAGCTGTTTTTT
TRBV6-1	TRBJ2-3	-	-	CASGKLTDTQYF	TGTGCCAGCGGAAAGCTCACAGATACGCAGTATTTT